This T cell receptor (beta chain) was sequenced for a study of identical twins. Study-level results: Fewer insertions were carried by abundant cord blood beta clonotypes, but none was seen in memory repertoires.

Comments on this clonotype: The antigen remains unidentified.

Germline V gene data show CDR1 as SGHNT and CDR2 as YENEEA. Germline trimming cut 5 bases from V and 3 bases from J; bases unmatched to any gene: 5. The CDR3 runs to 14 residues. MiXCR was run by TCRdb on the 5' RACE reads, yielding one entry per CDR3 protein. The table has about 890,000 distinct CDR3 sequences, roughly an eighth seen once. These data were also reused for a study on yellow fever vaccine responses in identical twins.

Sequences were obtained from PBMCs. The J gene is TRBJ2-5, the V gene TRBV11-3, with 8 nucleotides matching TRBD2. The receptor's source is a woman aged 18-29 years in good health. CDR3 region: CASSLRLAKETQYF. The CDR3 bases are TGTGCCAGCAGCCTCCGACTAGCGAAAGAGACCCAGTACTTC.